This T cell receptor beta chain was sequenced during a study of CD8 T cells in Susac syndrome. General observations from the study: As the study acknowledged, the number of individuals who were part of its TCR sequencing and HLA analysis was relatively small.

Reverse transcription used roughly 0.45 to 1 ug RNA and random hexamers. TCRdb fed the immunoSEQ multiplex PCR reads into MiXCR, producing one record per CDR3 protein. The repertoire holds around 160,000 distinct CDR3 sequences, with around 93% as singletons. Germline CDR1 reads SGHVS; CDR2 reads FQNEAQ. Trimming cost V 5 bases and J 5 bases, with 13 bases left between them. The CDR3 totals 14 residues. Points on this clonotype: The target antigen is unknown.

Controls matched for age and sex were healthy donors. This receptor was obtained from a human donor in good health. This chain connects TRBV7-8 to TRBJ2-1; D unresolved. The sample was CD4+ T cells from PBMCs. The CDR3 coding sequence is TGTGCCAGCAGCGCCTCGTGGGGTAACAATGAGCAGTTCTTC. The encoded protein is CASSASWGNNEQFF.